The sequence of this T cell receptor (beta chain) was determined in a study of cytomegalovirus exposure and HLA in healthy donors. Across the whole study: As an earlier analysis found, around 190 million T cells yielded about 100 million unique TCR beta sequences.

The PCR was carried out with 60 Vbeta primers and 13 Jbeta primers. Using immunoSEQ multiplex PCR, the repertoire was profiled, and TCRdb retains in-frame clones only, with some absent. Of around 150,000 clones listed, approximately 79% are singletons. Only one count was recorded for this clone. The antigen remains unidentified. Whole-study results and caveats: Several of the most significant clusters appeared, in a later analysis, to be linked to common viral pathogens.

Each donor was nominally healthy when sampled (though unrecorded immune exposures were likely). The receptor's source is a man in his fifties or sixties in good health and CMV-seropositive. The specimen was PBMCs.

CDR3 DNA sequence: TGCAGCGTTCAGGATAGGTCCTACAATGAGCAGTTCTTC. Translating it yields CSVQDRSYNEQFF. V gene TRBV29-1 combines with J gene TRBJ2-1; D remains unclear. CDR1 and CDR2 (germline): SQVTM, ANQGSEA. V lost 5 bases, J lost 1 base, and 9 bases lay in between. The CDR3 covers 13 residues.